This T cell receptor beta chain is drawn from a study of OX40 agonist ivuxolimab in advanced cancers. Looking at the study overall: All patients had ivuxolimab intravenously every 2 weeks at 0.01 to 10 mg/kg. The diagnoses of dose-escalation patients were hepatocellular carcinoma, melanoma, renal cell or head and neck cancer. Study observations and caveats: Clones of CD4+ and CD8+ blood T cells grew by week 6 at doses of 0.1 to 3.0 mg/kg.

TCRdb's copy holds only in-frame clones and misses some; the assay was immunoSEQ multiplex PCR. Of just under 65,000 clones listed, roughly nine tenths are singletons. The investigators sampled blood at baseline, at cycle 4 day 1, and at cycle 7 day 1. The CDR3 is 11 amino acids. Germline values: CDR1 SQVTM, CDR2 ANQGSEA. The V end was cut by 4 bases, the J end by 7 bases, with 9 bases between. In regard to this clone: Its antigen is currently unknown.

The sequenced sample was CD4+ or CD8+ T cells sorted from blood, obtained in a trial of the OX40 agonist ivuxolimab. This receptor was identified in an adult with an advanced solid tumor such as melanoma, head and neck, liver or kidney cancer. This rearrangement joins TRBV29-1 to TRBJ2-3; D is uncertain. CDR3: CSVARTYTQYF. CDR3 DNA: TGCAGCGTTGCTAGAACATATACGCAGTATTTT.